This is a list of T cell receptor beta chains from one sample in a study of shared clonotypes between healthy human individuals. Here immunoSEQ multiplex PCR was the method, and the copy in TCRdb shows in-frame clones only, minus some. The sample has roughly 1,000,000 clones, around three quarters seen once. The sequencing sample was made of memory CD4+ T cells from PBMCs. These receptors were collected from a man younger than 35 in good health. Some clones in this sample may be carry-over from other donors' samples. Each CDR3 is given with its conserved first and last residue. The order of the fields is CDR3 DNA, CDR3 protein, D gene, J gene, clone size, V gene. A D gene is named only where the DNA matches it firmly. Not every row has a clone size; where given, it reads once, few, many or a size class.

CDR3nt: TGTGCCAGCTCACCTAAGACAGATACGCAGTATTTT
CDR3aa: CASSPKTDTQYF
d_gene: .
j_gene: TRBJ2-3
abundance: .
v_gene: TRBV18

CDR3nt: TGTGCCAGCAAGTGGGAGGGGGATACGCAGTATTTT
CDR3aa: CASKWEGDTQYF
d_gene: TRBD2
j_gene: TRBJ2-3
abundance: .
v_gene: TRBV2

CDR3nt: TGTGCCAGCAGCGTAAGAGGGAGTGGCACCGGGGAGCTGTTTTTT
CDR3aa: CASSVRGSGTGELFF
d_gene: .
j_gene: TRBJ2-2
abundance: .
v_gene: TRBV9

CDR3nt: TGTGCCAGCAGTTTAGCCCCTAGCTCCTACAATGAGCAGTTCTTC
CDR3aa: CASSLAPSSYNEQFF
d_gene: .
j_gene: TRBJ2-1
abundance: .
v_gene: TRBV27

CDR3nt: TGCGCCAGCAGCAGGCCCCAGGTAGCATCCCCTATCATGTCCCAGCATTTT
CDR3aa: CASSRPQVASPIMSQHF
d_gene: .
j_gene: TRBJ1-5
abundance: .
v_gene: TRBV10-1

CDR3nt: TGTGCCAGCAGAGCCGGGAACACCGGGGAGCTGTTTTTT
CDR3aa: CASRAGNTGELFF
d_gene: .
j_gene: TRBJ2-2
abundance: few
v_gene: TRBV28

CDR3nt: TGTGCCAGCAGCCAAGATCTAGCGGGTGGGTACAATGAGCAGTTCTTC
CDR3aa: CASSQDLAGGYNEQFF
d_gene: TRBD2
j_gene: TRBJ2-1
abundance: .
v_gene: TRBV4-2

CDR3nt: TGTGCCAGCAGCGCCGGCTCGATGGGGGGGCTCGGAAACACCATATATTTT
CDR3aa: CASSAGSMGGLGNTIYF
d_gene: .
j_gene: TRBJ1-3
abundance: .
v_gene: TRBV5-4

CDR3nt: TGTGCCAGCCTGAGCGGGAGCACAGATACGCAGTATTTT
CDR3aa: CASLSGSTDTQYF
d_gene: .
j_gene: TRBJ2-3
abundance: .
v_gene: TRBV27

CDR3nt: TGTGCCAGCTCACCAGGGTTACTTAACTATGGCTACACCTTC
CDR3aa: CASSPGLLNYGYTF
d_gene: .
j_gene: TRBJ1-2
abundance: .
v_gene: TRBV18

CDR3nt: TGTGCCAGCAGTGAAAAAGGTCAGGGCCCCCACGAGCAGTACTTC
CDR3aa: CASSEKGQGPHEQYF
d_gene: .
j_gene: TRBJ2-7
abundance: .
v_gene: TRBV2

CDR3nt: TGTGCCAGCAGCAGTAGGGACGAGCAGTACTTC
CDR3aa: CASSSRDEQYF
d_gene: .
j_gene: TRBJ2-7
abundance: .
v_gene: TRBV5-6

CDR3nt: TGTGCCAGCAGCTTTGGATCGTGGAGTTACGGGAACGAGCAGTACTTC
CDR3aa: CASSFGSWSYGNEQYF
d_gene: .
j_gene: TRBJ2-7
abundance: .
v_gene: TRBV7-8

CDR3nt: TGTGCCAGCAGTAAACAGCAGGGTACTGAAGCTTTCTTT
CDR3aa: CASSKQQGTEAFF
d_gene: .
j_gene: TRBJ1-1
abundance: .
v_gene: TRBV2

CDR3nt: TGTGCCAGCTCACCCCCGGACTCGCCGGATACGCAGTATTTT
CDR3aa: CASSPPDSPDTQYF
d_gene: .
j_gene: TRBJ2-3
abundance: .
v_gene: TRBV18

CDR3nt: TGTGCCAGCAGTTTTAGTGGATCCTCGGGGAGCTACACCTTC
CDR3aa: CASSFSGSSGSYTF
d_gene: .
j_gene: TRBJ1-2
abundance: .
v_gene: TRBV2

CDR3nt: TGTGCCAGCAGCCCGGGAGGACTAGGGGCTCAAGAGACCCAGTACTTC
CDR3aa: CASSPGGLGAQETQYF
d_gene: TRBD2
j_gene: TRBJ2-5
abundance: .
v_gene: TRBV4-2

CDR3nt: TGTGCCAGCAGTGAAGGCGGGAGGGAGCAGTTCTTC
CDR3aa: CASSEGGREQFF
d_gene: TRBD2
j_gene: TRBJ2-1
abundance: few
v_gene: TRBV6-1

CDR3nt: TGTGCCAGCAGCCTAACCGGGACCAAGCAGTACTTC
CDR3aa: CASSLTGTKQYF
d_gene: .
j_gene: TRBJ2-7
abundance: .
v_gene: TRBV28

CDR3nt: TGTGCCAGCAGCTTGGGCCGCAGGGGGCGTTTAAGTGGCTACACCTTC
CDR3aa: CASSLGRRGRLSGYTF
d_gene: TRBD1
j_gene: TRBJ1-2
abundance: .
v_gene: TRBV5-8

CDR3nt: TGTGCCAGCAGCCGAACCGGGACCACTAACTATGGCTACACCTTC
CDR3aa: CASSRTGTTNYGYTF
d_gene: .
j_gene: TRBJ1-2
abundance: many
v_gene: TRBV5-8

CDR3nt: TGTGCCAGCAGCGAAGCGGGAGGGCGAGCAGATACGCAGTATTTT
CDR3aa: CASSEAGGRADTQYF
d_gene: TRBD2
j_gene: TRBJ2-3
abundance: .
v_gene: TRBV25-1